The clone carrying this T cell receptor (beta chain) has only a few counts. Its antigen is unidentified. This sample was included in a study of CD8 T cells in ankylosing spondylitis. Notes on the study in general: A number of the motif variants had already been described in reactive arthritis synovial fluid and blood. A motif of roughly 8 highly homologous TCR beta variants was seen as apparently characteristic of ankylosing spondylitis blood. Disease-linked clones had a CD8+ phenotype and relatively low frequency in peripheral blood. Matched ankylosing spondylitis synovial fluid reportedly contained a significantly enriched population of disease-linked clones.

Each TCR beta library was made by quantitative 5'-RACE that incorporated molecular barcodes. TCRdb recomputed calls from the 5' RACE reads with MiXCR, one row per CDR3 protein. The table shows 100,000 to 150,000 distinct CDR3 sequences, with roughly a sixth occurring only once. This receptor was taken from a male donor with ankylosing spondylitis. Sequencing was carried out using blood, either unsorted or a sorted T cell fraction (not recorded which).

The CDR3 here is CASSLAMNTEAFF. The CDR3 DNA reads TGTGCCAGCAGCTTAGCGATGAACACTGAAGCTTTCTTT. V and J are TRBV7-8 and TRBJ1-1; D is undetermined. The V gene's germline CDR1 is SGHVS and CDR2 FQNEAQ. With 0 bases removed from V and 0 bases from J, the gap between germline ends came to 2 bases. The CDR3 contains 13 residues.